This T cell receptor (beta chain) originates from a study of shared clonotypes between healthy human individuals. Study at large: Per donor, CD8 memory used one plate, CD8 naive used two, CD4 memory used three and CD4 naive used three. Regarding the study as a whole: Sharing across a handful of donors was seen in 5% to 5.5% of naive CD4 clonotypes.

Produced via immunoSEQ multiplex PCR; TCRdb's table is partial and in-frame only. The profile shows about 2 million clones, around 95% of them singletons. Comment on this clone: Antigen unknown.

None of the donors, who were healthy HIV-negative adults, had recently had acute infections or vaccinations. The CDR3 spans 13 residues. V was pared by 4 bases and J by 4 bases, with 13 bases between. CDR1 and CDR2 (germline): GTSNPN, SVGIG (reference sequence). The TCR was taken from a man younger than 35 in good health. The sample was naive CD4+ T cells sorted from blood. Subset in this sample: CD45RA+ positively selected. V gene TRBV30 combines with J gene TRBJ2-5; D is perhaps TRBD2 (7 bases). As DNA, the CDR3 is TGTGCCTGGACGTATGGGGGGGCAGAGACCCAGTACTTC. Translation: CAWTYGGAETQYF.